One sample yielded the 20 T cell receptor beta chains listed below, sequenced in a study of blood T cell repertoires in COVID-19. TCRdb's copy holds only in-frame clones and misses some; the assay was immunoSEQ multiplex PCR. The sample contains roughly 320,000 clones, around 84% of which appear only once. Source material: peripheral blood. The receptors shown here come from a man aged 70-80 years with acute or convalescent COVID-19.

The chain joins TRBV7-2 to TRBJ2-7; 7 nucleotides agree with TRBD2. J gave up 4 bases and V 3 bases, and 3 bases lay outside the gene matches. The CDR3 totals 13 residues. Germline assignment: CDR1 SGHTA and CDR2 FQGNSA. CDR3 protein: CASSFGAGYEQYF. The CDR3 region has the DNA TGTGCCAGCAGCTTTGGAGCGGGATACGAGCAGTACTTC.

V and J are TRBV2 and TRBJ2-3, with TRBD1 matching over 9 bases. The CDR3 runs 16 residues. Germline V lookup: CDR1 SNHLY, CDR2 FYNNEI. The ends lost 5 bases at V and 2 bases at J; junction bases unmatched: 8. The CDR3 reads CASSTQGASFTDTQYF. CDR3 nucleotide sequence: TGTGCCAGCAGTACACAGGGGGCTTCTTTCACAGATACGCAGTATTTT. The full variable domain, its missing parts supplied by reference TRBV2 and TRBJ2-3, is EPEVTQTPSHQVTQMGQEVILRCVPISNHLYFYWYRQILGQKVEFLVSFYNNEISEKSEIFDDQFSVERPDGSNFTLKIRSTKLEDSAMYFCASSTQGASFTDTQYFGPGTRLTVL.

The chain couples TRBV19 to TRBJ1-1; perhaps TRBD1 as D (5 bases). CDR1 LNHDA and CDR2 SQIVND come from the germline V gene (reference sequence). The CDR3 runs 15 residues. Trimming took off 2 bases at V and 1 base at J, with 11 bases between the two ends. This CDR3 reads CASSIQPGPNTEAFF. DNA for the CDR3: TGTGCCAGTAGTATACAACCAGGGCCGAACACTGAAGCTTTCTTT.

In this sample, this clone turned up a few times. The rearrangement uses TRBV5-1 and TRBJ2-3; tentatively, D is TRBD1 (6 bases). V was shortened by 4 bases and J by 4 bases, with 19 bases between the two germline ends. Germline lookup yields CDR1 SGHRS and CDR2 YFSETQ. The CDR3 is 16 residues long. The CDR3 DNA reads TGCGCCAGCAGCATAGGTCAAGGGGGATCAGCAGATACGCAGTATTTT. Its translation is CASSIGQGGSADTQYF.

The chain combines TRBV6-1 with TRBJ1-2; a possible D gene is TRBD1 (5 bases). Trimming removed 3 bases at V and 5 bases at J, with 10 bases between. This CDR3 is 13 amino acids long. In germline, CDR1 is MNHNS, CDR2 SASEGT. The chain's CDR3 is CASSDGGGYGYTF. CDR3 in DNA: TGTGCCAGCAGTGATGGGGGAGGGTATGGCTACACCTTC.

The chain carries TRBV14 and TRBJ2-5; D is unclear. Trimming stripped 4 bases from V and 2 bases from J, with 8 bases between. The CDR3 is 13 residues long. Germline V lookup: CDR1 SGHDN, CDR2 FVKESK. This CDR3 reads CASSPGVQETQYF. In nucleotides, the CDR3 is TGTGCCAGCAGCCCTGGAGTGCAAGAGACCCAGTACTTC.

The V call is TRBV4-3, the J call TRBJ1-3, with D hard to call. From germline, CDR1 is LGHNA and CDR2 YSLEER. CDR3 length equals 15 residues. Trimming removed 5 bases from V and 2 bases from J, with 13 bases in between. DNA for the CDR3: TGCGCCAGCAGCGCCACCCACAGCACTGGAAACACCATATATTTT. Translating gives CASSATHSTGNTIYF.

The chain has TRBV6-5 and TRBJ2-5, with D unresolved. The CDR3 spans 15 residues. Looked up from germline, CDR1 is MNHEY and CDR2 is SVGAGI. Trimming left V 0 bases short and J 5 bases short, with 13 bases between. The CDR3 sequence is CASSYSVGRPETQYF. Here the CDR3 DNA reads TGTGCCAGCAGTTACTCGGTTGGCAGGCCGGAGACCCAGTACTTC.

V and J are TRBV7-9 and TRBJ2-1, with 8 positions matching TRBD2. Trimming took 2 bases from V and 2 from J; bases not matched to a gene: 2. The CDR3 has 15 residues. Looked up from germline, CDR1 is SEHNR and CDR2 is FQNEAQ (reference sequence). CDR3 nucleotides: TGTGCCAGCAGCTTAAGCGGGGGAGCCTACAATGAGCAGTTCTTC. It encodes CASSLSGGAYNEQFF. Using reference TRBV7-9 and TRBJ2-1 for the parts outside the CDR3, the full variable domain is DTGVSQNPRHKITKRGQNVTFRCDPISEHNRLYWYRQTLGQGPEFLTYFQNEAQLEKSRLLSDRFSAERPKGSFSTLEIQRTEQGDSAMYLCASSLSGGAYNEQFFGPGTRLTVL.

This rearrangement joins TRBV3-1 (or the pseudogene TRBV3-2) to TRBJ1-6, with a tentative D call TRBD1 (5 bases). Trimming removed 2 bases from V and 2 bases from J, with 10 bases in between. The CDR3 consists of 16 residues. CDR1 LGHDT and CDR2 YNNKEL come from the germline V gene (reference sequence). In nucleotides, the CDR3 is TGTGCCAGCAGCCAAAGACAGACGGCCTATAATTCACCCCTCCACTTT. Protein product: CASSQRQTAYNSPLHF.

This chain joins TRBV4-1 and TRBJ1-2; no clear D. Trimming shortened V by 1 base and J by 1 base, and 7 bases separated the two germline ends. Germline-derived CDR1 and CDR2 are MGHRA and YSYEKL. The CDR3 spans 14 residues. The CDR3 spells CASSQVSSNYGYTF. DNA for the CDR3: TGCGCCAGCAGCCAAGTTAGTAGTAACTATGGCTACACCTTC.

V is TRBV11-2 and J is TRBJ2-1; D perhaps matches TRBD1 (6 bases). CDR1 is SGHAT, CDR2 FQNNGV, per germline. The CDR3 has 14 residues. With 7 bases removed from V and 8 bases from J, the gap between germline ends came to 18 bases. CDR3 protein: CASIMGAGSHEQFF. CDR3 nucleotides: TGTGCCAGCATCATGGGGGCAGGGTCTCATGAGCAGTTCTTC.

This clone was seen a handful of times. J is TRBJ1-5 and V is TRBV12-3 or TRBV12-4; tentatively, D is TRBD1 (5 bases). V was clipped by 5 bases and J by 6 bases, with 11 bases between them. The CDR3 is made up of 13 amino acids. CDR3 protein: CASSLQGSQPQHF. The CDR3 DNA reads as TGTGCCAGCAGTCTTCAGGGTTCTCAGCCCCAGCATTTT.

V gene TRBV4-2 combines with J gene TRBJ1-2; 7 positions match TRBD1. The CDR3 loop spans 15 amino acids. Trimming at V came to 0 bases and at J to 5 bases, leaving 6 bases not matched to a gene. Looked up from germline, CDR1 is LGHNA and CDR2 is YNFKEQ. CDR3 nucleotides: TGTGCCAGCAGCCAAGATCTGGACAGGCCTTATGGCTACACCTTC. Translating gives CASSQDLDRPYGYTF.

The rearrangement uses TRBV2 and TRBJ1-2; D is perhaps TRBD1 (5 bases). Germline V gene data show CDR1 as SNHLY and CDR2 as FYNNEI. The CDR3 is 13 residues long. V was clipped by 8 bases and J by 6 bases, with 16 bases between them. The CDR3: CASGAEGFNGYTF. DNA for the CDR3: TGTGCCAGCGGGGCAGAAGGGTTTAATGGCTACACCTTC.

The rearrangement links TRBV11-1 to TRBJ2-7, with TRBD1 identical over 8 bases. The CDR3 spans 13 residues. The V gene end was trimmed by 6 bases and the J gene end by 5 bases; junction bases not matched to a gene: 6. CDR1 SGHAT and CDR2 FQDESV come from the germline V gene (reference sequence). The CDR3 DNA is TGTGCCAGCAGGTTGACAGGGGTCCACGAGCAGTACTTC. Encoded protein: CASRLTGVHEQYF.

The chain is built from TRBV11-2 and TRBJ1-6; D gene uncertain. This CDR3 is built from 14 residues. The germline CDR1 and CDR2 sequences are SGHAT and FQNNGV. Trimming pared 4 bases from V and 14 bases from J, leaving 18 bases between. The CDR3 protein is CASSSRSAESSLHF. CDR3 DNA: TGTGCCAGCAGCTCTCGGTCTGCCGAGTCGTCCCTCCACTTT.

The V and J genes are TRBV6-5 and TRBJ2-7; TRBD1 agrees at 7 bases. CDR1 is MNHEY, CDR2 SVGAGI, per germline. V trimming: 6 bases; J trimming: 1 base; junction bases outside the gene matches: 6. The CDR3 has 14 residues. The DNA of the CDR3 is TGTGCCAGCAGCGAGACAGGGCTTTCCTACGAGCAGTACTTC. This translates into CASSETGLSYEQYF.

The chain is built from TRBV15 and TRBJ2-2, with TRBD1 matching over 8 bases. The CDR3 length is 13 residues. In germline, CDR1 is LNHNV, CDR2 YYDKDF (reference sequence). J was trimmed by 8 bases and V by 7 bases; bases with no gene match: 6. CDR3 sequence reads: CATMRQGKGELFF. CDR3 nucleotides: TGTGCCACCATGAGACAGGGGAAGGGGGAGCTGTTTTTT.

The chain couples TRBV7-2 to TRBJ1-2, with 8 bases fitting TRBD1. Germline CDR1 reads SGHTA; CDR2 reads FQGNSA. Trimming at V came to 5 bases and at J to 5 bases, leaving 4 bases not matched to a gene. The CDR3 contains 13 residues. CDR3 region: CASSPGQGYGYTF. In DNA, the CDR3 is TGTGCCAGCAGCCCCGGACAGGGATATGGCTACACCTTC.